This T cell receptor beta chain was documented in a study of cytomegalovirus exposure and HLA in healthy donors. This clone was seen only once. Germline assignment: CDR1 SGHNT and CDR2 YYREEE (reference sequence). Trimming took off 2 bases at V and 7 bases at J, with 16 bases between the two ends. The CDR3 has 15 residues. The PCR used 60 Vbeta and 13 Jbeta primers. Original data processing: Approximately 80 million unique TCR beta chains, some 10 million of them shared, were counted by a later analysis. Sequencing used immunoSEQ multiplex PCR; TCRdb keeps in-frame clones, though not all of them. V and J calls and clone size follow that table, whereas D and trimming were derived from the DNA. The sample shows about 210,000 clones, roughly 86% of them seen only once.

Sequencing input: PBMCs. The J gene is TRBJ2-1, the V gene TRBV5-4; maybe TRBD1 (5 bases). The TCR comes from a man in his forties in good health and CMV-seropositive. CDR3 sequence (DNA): TGTGCCAGCAGCTTAGGACATGGACAAGGAAATGAGCAGTTCTTC. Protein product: CASSLGHGQGNEQFF.